This T cell receptor beta chain originates from a study of radiation and T cells in renal cell carcinoma. Trimming stripped 1 base from V and 0 bases from J, with 13 bases between. The CDR3 extends over 18 amino acids. Germline CDR1 and CDR2: SGHTA and FQGNSA. Time point noted: blood 4 weeks post-SBRT, at nephrectomy. Documented treatment: 15 Gy SBRT to primary tumor, nephrectomy 4 weeks later. Serial blood draws occurred at baseline and 2 and 4 weeks post-SBRT. The data were produced by immunoSEQ multiplex PCR, yet TCRdb's version contains in-frame clones alone and is incomplete. The data show around 99,000 clones, approximately 82% seen once.

The clonotype comes from a man aged 55 to 70 with renal cell carcinoma. The sample here was blood, taken from a patient whose treatment included radiotherapy and nephrectomy. This rearrangement joins TRBV7-2 to TRBJ2-6; D remains unclear. The CDR3 region has the DNA TGTGCCAGCAGCTTAGGTCTACGATCCAGCTCTGGGGCCAACGTCCTGACTTTC. This encodes CASSLGLRSSSGANVLTF.